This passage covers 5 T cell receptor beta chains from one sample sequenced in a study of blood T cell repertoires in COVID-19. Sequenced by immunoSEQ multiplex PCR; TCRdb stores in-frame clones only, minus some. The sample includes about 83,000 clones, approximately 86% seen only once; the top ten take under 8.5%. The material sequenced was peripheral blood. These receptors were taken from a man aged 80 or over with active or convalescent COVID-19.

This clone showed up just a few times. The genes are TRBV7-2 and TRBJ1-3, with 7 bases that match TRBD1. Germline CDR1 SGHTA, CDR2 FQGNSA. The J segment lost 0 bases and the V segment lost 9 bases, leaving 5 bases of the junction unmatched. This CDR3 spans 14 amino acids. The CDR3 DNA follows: TGTGCCAGTAAGGGACAGAACTCTGGAAACACCATATATTTT. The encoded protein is CASKGQNSGNTIYF.

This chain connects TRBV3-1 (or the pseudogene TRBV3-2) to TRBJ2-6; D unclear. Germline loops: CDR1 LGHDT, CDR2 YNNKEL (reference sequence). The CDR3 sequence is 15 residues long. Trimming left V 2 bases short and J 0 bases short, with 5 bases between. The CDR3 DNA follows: TGTGCCAGCAGCCAAACAAGCTCTGGGGCCAACGTCCTGACTTTC. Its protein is CASSQTSSGANVLTF.

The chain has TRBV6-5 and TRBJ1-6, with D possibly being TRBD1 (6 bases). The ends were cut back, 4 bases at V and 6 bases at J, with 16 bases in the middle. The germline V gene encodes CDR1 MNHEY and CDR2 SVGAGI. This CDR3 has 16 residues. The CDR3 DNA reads TGTGCCAGCAGTTCCTTGGGTGGGGGCCCTAATTCACCCCTCCACTTT. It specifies CASSSLGGGPNSPLHF.

In DNA form, the CDR3 reads TGTGCCAGCAGCTTACCATGGACAGGGCTCTATGGCTACACCTTC. Residues: CASSLPWTGLYGYTF. The chain joins TRBV7-6 to TRBJ1-2; 8 bases map to TRBD1. CDR1 is SGHVS and CDR2 is FNYEAQ in the germline V gene. The CDR3 has 15 residues. The ends lost 2 bases at V and 4 bases at J; junction bases unmatched: 6.

The CDR3 bases are TGTGCCAGCTCACCGGGGGGGCTTAAAGAGACCCAGTACTTC. Translation gives CASSPGGLKETQYF. The chain has TRBV18 and TRBJ2-5; a possible D gene is TRBD2 (7 bases). The CDR3 extends over 14 amino acids. Trimming cost V 3 bases and J 3 bases, with 11 bases left between them. Germline loops: CDR1 KGHSH, CDR2 LQKENI.